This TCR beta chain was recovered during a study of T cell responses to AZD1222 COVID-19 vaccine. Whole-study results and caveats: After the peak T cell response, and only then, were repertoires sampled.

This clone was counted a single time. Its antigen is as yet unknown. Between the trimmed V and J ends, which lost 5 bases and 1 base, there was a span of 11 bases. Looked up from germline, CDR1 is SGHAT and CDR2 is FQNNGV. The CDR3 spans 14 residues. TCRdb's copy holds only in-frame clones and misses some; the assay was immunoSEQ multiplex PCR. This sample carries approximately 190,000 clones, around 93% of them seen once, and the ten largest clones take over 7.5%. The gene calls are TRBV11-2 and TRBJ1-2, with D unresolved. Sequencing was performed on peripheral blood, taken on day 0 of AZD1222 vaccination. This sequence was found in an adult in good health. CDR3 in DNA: TGTGCCAGCAGCATACCCGGGAGTAACTATGGCTACACCTTC. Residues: CASSIPGSNYGYTF.